This T cell receptor beta chain derives from a study of tumor-infiltrating lymphocytes in primary liver carcinoma. Constant-region priming of 500 ng total RNA yielded TCR beta cDNA. Modified slightly, ARM-PCR produced TCR beta libraries over three nested multiplex PCR rounds. Amplification in the first two PCR rounds was performed using TRBV1-TRBV30 forward primers and a C-beta reverse primer for around 10 cycles each. TCRdb ran MiXCR on the multiplex PCR reads and lists one entry per CDR3 protein. The repertoire holds approximately 110,000 distinct CDR3 sequences, with roughly three fifths as singletons. Findings and limits, study-wide: For tumor-adjacent and tumor-blood pairs, overlap was less than that seen for tumor region pairs.

For each extraction, RNA and DNA were obtained together from approximately 20-30 mg of unsorted bulk tissue. Of note for this clonotype: Its antigen is unidentified. This clone may be a read error of a much larger clone one base away.

The CDR3 covers 13 residues. Germline V CDR1 and CDR2: LGHNT, FRNRAP. Trimming removed 2 bases from V and 9 bases from J, with 11 bases in between. Input material: liver tumor tissue from sampling region 3. The subset here: tumor region T3, left-lateral pole. The source is an older woman with primary liver carcinoma and hepatitis B virus infection. J is TRBJ1-5 and V is TRBV12-5; D remains unclear. In DNA form, the CDR3 reads TGTGCTAGTGGTTTGACCCTGGATCGGCCCCAGCATTTT. It translates to CASGLTLDRPQHF. Together with reference TRBV12-5 and TRBJ1-5, the CDR3 gives the full variable domain: DARVTQTPRHKVTEMGQEVTMRCQPILGHNTVFWYRQTMMQGLELLAYFRNRAPLDDSGMPKDRFSAEMPDATLATLKIQPSEPRDSAVYFCASGLTLDRPQHFGDGTRLSIL.